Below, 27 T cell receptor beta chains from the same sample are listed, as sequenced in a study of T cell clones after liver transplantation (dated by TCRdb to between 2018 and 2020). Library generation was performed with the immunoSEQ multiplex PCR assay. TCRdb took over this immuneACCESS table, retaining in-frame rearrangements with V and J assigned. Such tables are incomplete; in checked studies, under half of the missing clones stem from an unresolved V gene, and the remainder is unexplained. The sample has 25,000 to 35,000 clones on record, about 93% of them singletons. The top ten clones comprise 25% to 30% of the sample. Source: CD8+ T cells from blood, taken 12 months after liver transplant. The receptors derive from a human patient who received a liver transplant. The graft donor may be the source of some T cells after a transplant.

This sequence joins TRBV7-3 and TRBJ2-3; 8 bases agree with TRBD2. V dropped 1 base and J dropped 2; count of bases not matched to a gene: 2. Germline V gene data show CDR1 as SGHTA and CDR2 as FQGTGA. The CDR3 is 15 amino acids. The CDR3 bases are TGTGCCAGCAGCTTAAGTAGCGGGAACACAGATACGCAGTATTTT. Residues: CASSLSSGNTDTQYF.

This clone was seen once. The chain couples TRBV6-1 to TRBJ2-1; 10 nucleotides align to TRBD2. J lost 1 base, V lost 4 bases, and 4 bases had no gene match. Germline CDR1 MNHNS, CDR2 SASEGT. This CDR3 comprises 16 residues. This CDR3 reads CASSGWTSGSYNEQFF. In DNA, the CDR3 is TGTGCCAGCAGTGGTTGGACTAGCGGTTCCTACAATGAGCAGTTCTTC.

The DNA for the CDR3 is TGTGCCAGCAGTCCCAGGACAGGGGGACTCACTGAAGCTTTCTTT. Amino acids: CASSPRTGGLTEAFF. The rearrangement links TRBV27 to TRBJ1-1, with 10 bases identical to TRBD1. The CDR3 consists of 15 residues. Germline CDR1 and CDR2: MNHEY and SMNVEV (reference sequence). Trimming removed 5 bases from V and 4 bases from J; junction bases left unmatched: 7.

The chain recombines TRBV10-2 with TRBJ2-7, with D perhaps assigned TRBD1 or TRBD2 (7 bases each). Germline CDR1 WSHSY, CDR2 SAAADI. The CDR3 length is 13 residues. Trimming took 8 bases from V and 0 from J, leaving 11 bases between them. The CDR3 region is CASGEGASYEQYF. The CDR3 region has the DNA TGCGCCAGCGGGGAGGGGGCCTCCTACGAGCAGTACTTC.

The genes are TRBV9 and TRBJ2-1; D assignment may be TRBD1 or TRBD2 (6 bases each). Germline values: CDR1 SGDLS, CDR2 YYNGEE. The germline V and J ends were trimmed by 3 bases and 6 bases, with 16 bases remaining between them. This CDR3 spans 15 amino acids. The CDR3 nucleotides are TGTGCCAGCAGCGAGGGGGGAGTCGGTTTCAATGAGCAGTTCTTC. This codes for CASSEGGVGFNEQFF.

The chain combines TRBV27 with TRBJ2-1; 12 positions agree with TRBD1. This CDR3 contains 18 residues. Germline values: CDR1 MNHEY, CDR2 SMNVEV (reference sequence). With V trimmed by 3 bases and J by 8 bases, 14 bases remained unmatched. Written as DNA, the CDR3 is TGTGCCAGCAGTTTTTTCATACCGGGACAGGGGGCTGAGGATGAGCAGTTCTTC. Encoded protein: CASSFFIPGQGAEDEQFF.

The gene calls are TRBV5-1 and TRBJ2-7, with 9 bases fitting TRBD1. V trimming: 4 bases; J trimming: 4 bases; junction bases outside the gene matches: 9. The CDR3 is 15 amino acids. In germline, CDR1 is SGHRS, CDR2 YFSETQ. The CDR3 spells CASSPTGGGGYEQYF. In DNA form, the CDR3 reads TGCGCCAGCAGCCCGACAGGGGGAGGAGGGTACGAGCAGTACTTC.

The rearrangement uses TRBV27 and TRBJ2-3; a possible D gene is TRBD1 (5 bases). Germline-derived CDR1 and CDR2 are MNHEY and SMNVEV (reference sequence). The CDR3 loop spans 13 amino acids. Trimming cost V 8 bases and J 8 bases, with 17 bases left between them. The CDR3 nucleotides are TGTGCCAGCCGCTCGGGCAGGGTTGGTACGCAGTATTTT. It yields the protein CASRSGRVGTQYF.

CDR3 protein: CASSQHDRGEQYF. The CDR3 DNA reads as TGCGCCAGCAGCCAACATGACAGGGGCGAGCAGTACTTC. This sequence joins TRBV4-1 and TRBJ2-7, with TRBD1 matching 8 bases. Germline values: CDR1 MGHRA, CDR2 YSYEKL. The CDR3 is made up of 13 amino acids. J gave up 6 bases and V 2 bases, and 3 bases lay outside the gene matches.

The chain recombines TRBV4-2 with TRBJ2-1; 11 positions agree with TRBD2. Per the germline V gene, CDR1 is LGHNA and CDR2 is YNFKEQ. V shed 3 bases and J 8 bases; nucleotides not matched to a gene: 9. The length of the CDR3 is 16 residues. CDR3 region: CASSQVAGGRRDEQFF. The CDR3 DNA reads TGTGCCAGCAGCCAGGTAGCGGGAGGGCGAAGGGATGAGCAGTTCTTC.

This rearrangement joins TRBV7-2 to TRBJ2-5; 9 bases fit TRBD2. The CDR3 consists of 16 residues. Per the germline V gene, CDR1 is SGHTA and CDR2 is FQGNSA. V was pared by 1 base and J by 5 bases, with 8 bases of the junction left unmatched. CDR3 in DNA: TGTGCCAGCAGCTTAGTGTGGCGGGAGGGCCGTGAGACCCAGTACTTC. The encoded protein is CASSLVWREGRETQYF.

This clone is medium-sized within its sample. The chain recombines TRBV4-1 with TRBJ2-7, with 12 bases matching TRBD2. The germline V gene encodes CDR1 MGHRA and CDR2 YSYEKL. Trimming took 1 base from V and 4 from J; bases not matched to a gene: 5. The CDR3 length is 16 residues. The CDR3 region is CASSQGASGREYEQYF. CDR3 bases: TGCGCCAGCAGCCAAGGGGCTAGCGGGAGGGAATACGAGCAGTACTTC.

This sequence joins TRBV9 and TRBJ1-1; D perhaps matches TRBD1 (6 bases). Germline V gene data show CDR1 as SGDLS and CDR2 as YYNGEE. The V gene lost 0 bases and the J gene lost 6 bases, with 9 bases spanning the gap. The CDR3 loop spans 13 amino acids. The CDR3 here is CASSVGGAPEAFF. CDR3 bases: TGTGCCAGCAGCGTAGGGGGGGCTCCTGAAGCTTTCTTT.

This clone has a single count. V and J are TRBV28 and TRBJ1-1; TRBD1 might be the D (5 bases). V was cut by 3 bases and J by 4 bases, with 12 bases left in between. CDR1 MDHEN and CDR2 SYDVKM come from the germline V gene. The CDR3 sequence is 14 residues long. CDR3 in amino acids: CASSFQGLSTEAFF. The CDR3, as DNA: TGTGCCAGCAGTTTTCAGGGATTGAGCACTGAAGCTTTCTTT.

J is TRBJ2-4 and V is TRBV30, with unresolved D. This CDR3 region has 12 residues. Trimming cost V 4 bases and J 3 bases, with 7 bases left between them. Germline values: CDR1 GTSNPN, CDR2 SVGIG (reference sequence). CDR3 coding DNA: TGTGCCTGGAAAGGGCTCAAAAACATTCAGTACTTC. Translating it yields CAWKGLKNIQYF.

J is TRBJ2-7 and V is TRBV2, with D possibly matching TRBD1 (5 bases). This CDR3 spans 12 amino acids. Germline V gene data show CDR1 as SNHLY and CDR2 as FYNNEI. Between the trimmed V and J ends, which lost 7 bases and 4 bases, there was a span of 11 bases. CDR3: CASIGVAYEQYF. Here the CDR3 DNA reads TGTGCCAGCATAGGGGTGGCGTACGAGCAGTACTTC.

CDR3 amino acids: CASSQLEDTQYF. The CDR3 bases are TGCGCCAGCAGCCAGCTGGAGGATACGCAGTATTTT. The V gene is TRBV4-1, the J gene TRBJ2-3; D is undetermined. CDR1 is MGHRA, CDR2 YSYEKL, per germline. Trimming removed 3 bases at V and 6 bases at J, with 7 bases between. The CDR3 is made up of 12 amino acids.

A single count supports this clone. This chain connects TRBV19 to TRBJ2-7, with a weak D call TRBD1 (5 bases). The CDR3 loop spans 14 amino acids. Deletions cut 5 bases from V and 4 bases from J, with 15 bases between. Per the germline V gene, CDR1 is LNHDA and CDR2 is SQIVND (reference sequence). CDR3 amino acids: CASSEFTGPYEQYF. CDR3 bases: TGTGCCAGTAGTGAGTTTACAGGTCCATACGAGCAGTACTTC.

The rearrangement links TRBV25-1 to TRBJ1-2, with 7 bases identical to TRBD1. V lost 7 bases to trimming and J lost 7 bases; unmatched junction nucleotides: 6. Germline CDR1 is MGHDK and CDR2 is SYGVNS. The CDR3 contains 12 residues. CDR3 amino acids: CASNQGVGGYTF. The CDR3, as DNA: TGTGCCAGCAATCAGGGGGTGGGTGGCTACACCTTC.

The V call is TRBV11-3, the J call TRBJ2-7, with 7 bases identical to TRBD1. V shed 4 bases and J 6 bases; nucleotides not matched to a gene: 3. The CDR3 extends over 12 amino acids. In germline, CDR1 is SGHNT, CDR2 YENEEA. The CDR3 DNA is TGTGCCAGCAGCTATACAGGGGTCGAGCAGTACTTC. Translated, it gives CASSYTGVEQYF.

CDR3 sequence reads: CASSDAQNTGELFF. CDR3 coding DNA: TGTGCCAGCAGTGACGCCCAGAACACCGGGGAGCTGTTTTTT. The chain combines TRBV25-1 with TRBJ2-2; no clear D gene. The CDR3 consists of 14 residues. Germline V gene sequence: CDR1 MGHDK, CDR2 SYGVNS. Trimming shortened V by 3 bases and J by 1 base, and 6 bases separated the two germline ends. The full variable domain, rest sourced from reference TRBV25-1 and TRBJ2-2, is EADIYQTPRYLVIGTGKKITLECSQTMGHDKMYWYQQDPGMELHLIHYSYGVNSTEKGDLSSESTVSRIRTEHFPLTLESARPSHTSQYLCASSDAQNTGELFFGEGSRLTVL.

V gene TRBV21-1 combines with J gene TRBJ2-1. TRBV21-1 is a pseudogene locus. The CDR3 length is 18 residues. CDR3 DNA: TGTGCCAGCAACGGACCCGGCGGTGCCGCCCCCTCCTACAATGAGCAGTTCTTC. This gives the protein CASNGPGGAAPSYNEQFF.

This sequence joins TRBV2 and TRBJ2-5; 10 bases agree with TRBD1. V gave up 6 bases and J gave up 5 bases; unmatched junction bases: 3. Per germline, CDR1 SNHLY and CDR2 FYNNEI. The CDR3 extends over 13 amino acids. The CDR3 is CASRTGGVETQYF. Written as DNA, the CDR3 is TGTGCCAGCAGGACAGGGGGCGTCGAGACCCAGTACTTC.

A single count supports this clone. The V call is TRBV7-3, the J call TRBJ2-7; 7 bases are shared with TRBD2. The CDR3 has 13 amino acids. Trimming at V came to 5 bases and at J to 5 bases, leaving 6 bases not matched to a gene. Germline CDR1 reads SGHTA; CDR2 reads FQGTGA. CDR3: CASSPWGGNEQYF. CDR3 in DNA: TGTGCCAGCAGCCCGTGGGGGGGAAACGAGCAGTACTTC.

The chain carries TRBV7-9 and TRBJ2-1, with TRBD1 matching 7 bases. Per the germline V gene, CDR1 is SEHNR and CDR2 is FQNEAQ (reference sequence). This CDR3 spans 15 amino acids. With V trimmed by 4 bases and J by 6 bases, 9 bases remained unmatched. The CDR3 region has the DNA TGTGCCAGCAGCTCCACAGGGGTACTTAGCAATGAGCAGTTCTTC. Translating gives CASSSTGVLSNEQFF.

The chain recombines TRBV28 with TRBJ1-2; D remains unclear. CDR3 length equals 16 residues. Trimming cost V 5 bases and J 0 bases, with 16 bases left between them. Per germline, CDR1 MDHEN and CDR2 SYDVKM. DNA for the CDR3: TGTGCCAGCAGTGCCTCCGGGGTTCCCGCTAACTATGGCTACACCTTC. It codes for CASSASGVPANYGYTF.

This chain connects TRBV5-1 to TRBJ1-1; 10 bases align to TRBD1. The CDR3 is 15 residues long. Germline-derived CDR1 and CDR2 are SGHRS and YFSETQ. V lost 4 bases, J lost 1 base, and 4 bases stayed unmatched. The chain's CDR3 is CASSRRQGANTEAFF. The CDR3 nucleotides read TGCGCCAGCAGCCGACGACAGGGGGCGAACACTGAAGCTTTCTTT.